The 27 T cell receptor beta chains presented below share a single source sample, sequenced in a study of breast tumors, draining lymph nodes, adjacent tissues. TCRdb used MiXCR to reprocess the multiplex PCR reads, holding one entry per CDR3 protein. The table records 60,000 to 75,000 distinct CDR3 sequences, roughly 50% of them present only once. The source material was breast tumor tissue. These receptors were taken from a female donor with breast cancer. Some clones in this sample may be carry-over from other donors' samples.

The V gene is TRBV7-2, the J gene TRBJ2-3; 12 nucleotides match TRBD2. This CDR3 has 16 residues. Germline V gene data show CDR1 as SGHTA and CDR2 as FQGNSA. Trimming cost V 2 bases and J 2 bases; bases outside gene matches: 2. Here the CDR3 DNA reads TGTGCCAGCAGCTTACGACTAGCGGGGGTCACAGATACGCAGTATTTT. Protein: CASSLRLAGVTDTQYF.

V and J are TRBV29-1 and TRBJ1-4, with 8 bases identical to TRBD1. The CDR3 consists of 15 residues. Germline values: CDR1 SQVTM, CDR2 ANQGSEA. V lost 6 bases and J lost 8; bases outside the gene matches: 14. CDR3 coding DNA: TGCAGCGTGAGAGCCGACTACGGGACAGGCGAAAAACTGTTTTTT. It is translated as CSVRADYGTGEKLFF.

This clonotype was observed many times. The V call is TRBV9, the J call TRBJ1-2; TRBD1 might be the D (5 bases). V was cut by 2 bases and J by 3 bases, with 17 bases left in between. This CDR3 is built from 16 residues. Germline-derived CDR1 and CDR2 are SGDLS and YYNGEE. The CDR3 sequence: CASSVEVWDGDYGYTF. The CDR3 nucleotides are TGTGCCAGCAGCGTTGAAGTTTGGGACGGCGACTATGGCTACACCTTC.

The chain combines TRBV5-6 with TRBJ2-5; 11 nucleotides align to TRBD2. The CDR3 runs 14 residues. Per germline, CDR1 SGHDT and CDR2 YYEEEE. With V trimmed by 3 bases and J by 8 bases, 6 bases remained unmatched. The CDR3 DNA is TGTGCCAGCAGCTACGGACTAGCGGGCGGAACCCAGTACTTC. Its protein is CASSYGLAGGTQYF. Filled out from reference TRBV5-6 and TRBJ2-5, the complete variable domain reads DAGVTQSPTHLIKTRGQQVTLRCSPKSGHDTVSWYQQALGQGPQFIFQYYEEEERQRGNFPDRFSGHQFPNYSSELNVNALLLGDSALYLCASSYGLAGGTQYFGPGTRLLVL.

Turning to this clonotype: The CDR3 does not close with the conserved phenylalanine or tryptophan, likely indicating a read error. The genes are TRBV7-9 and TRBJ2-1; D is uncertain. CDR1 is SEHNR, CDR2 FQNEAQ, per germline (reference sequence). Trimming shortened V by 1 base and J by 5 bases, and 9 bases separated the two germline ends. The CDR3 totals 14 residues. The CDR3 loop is CASSLDLRNNEQFL. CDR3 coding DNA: TGTGCCAGCAGCTTAGACCTGCGGAACAATGAGCAGTTCCTC.

The CDR3 is CASSSDRAGNTIYF. CDR3 DNA sequence: TGTGCCAGCAGCTCGGACAGGGCTGGAAACACCATATATTTT. This chain uses TRBV7-9 with TRBJ1-3, with 8 positions matching TRBD1. Trimming took 4 bases from V and 2 from J; bases not matched to a gene: 1. Germline assignment: CDR1 SEHNR and CDR2 FQNEAQ (reference sequence). CDR3 length equals 14 residues.

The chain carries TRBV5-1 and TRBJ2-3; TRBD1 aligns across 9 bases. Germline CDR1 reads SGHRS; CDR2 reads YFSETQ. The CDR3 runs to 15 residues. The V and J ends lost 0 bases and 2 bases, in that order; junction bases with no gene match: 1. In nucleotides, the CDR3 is TGCGCCAGCAGCTTGGGGGACAGGGACACAGATACGCAGTATTTT. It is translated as CASSLGDRDTDTQYF.

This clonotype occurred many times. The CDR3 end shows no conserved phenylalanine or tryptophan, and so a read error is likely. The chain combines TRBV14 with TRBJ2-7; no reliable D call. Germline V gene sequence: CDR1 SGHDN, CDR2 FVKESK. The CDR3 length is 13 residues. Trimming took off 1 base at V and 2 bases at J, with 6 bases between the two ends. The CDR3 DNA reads TGTGCCAGCAGCCAAGGACCGACCTACGAGCAGTACTCC. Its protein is CASSQGPTYEQYS.

In DNA, the CDR3 is TGTGCCAGTGCTGGGGACAGGGGCTACGAGCAGTACTTC. It is translated as CASAGDRGYEQYF. The chain uses TRBV28 and TRBJ2-7, with 10 bases aligning to TRBD1. CDR1 and CDR2 (germline): MDHEN, SYDVKM. V was clipped by 9 bases and J by 3 bases; unmatched bases: 5. The CDR3 runs 13 residues.

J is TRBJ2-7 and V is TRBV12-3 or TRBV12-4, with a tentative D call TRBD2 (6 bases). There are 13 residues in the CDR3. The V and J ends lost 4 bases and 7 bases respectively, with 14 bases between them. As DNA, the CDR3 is TGTGCCAGCAGTTATCCGGTGGGGGGAGAGCAGTACTTC. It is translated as CASSYPVGGEQYF.

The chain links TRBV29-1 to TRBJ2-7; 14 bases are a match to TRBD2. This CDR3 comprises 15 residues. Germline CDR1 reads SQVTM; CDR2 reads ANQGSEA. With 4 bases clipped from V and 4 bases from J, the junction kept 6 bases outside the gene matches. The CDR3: CSVARRLAGGYEQYF. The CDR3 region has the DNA TGCAGCGTTGCGCGACGACTAGCGGGAGGGTACGAGCAGTACTTC.

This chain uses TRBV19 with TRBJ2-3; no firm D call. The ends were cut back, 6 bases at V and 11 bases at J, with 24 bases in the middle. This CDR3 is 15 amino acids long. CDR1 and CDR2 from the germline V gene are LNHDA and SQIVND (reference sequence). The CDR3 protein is CASSSSSEKYNEQYF. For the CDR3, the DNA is TGTGCCAGTAGCTCCTCTAGTGAGAAGTACAATGAGCAGTATTTT.

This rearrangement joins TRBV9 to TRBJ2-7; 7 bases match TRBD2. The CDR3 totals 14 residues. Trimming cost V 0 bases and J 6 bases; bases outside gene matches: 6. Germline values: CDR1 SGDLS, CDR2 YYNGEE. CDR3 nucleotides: TGTGCCAGCAGCGTAGCGACGGGAGGAGGCGAGCAGTACTTC. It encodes CASSVATGGGEQYF.

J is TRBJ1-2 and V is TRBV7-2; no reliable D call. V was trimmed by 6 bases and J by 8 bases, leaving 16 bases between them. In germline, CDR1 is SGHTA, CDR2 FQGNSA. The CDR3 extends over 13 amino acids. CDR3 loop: CASSPDGVWGYTF. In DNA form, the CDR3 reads TGTGCCAGCAGTCCCGATGGGGTGTGGGGCTACACCTTC.

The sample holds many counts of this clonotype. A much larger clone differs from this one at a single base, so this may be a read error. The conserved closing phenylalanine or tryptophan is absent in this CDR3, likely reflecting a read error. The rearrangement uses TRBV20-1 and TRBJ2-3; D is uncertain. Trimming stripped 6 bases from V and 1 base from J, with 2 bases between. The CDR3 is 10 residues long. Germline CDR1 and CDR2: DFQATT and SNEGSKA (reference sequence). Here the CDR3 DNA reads TGCAGTGCCGGCACAGATACGCAGTATTCT. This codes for CSAGTDTQYS.

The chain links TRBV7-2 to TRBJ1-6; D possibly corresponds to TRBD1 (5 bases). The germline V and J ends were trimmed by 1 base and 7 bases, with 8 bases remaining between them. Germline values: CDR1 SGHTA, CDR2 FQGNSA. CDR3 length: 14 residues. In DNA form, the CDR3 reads TGTGCCAGCAGCTTAGGGGGGGAGAATTCACCCCTCCACTTT. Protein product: CASSLGGENSPLHF.

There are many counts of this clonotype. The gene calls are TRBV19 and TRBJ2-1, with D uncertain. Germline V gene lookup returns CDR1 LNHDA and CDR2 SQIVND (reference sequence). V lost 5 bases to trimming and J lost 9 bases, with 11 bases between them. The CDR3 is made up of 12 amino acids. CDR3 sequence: CASSANYPEQFF. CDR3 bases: TGTGCCAGTAGTGCTAATTATCCTGAGCAGTTCTTC.

The chain's CDR3 is CASSVGQGDGYTF. The CDR3 DNA follows: TGTGCCAGCAGTGTGGGACAGGGGGATGGCTACACCTTC. The rearrangement joins TRBV6-1 to TRBJ1-2; TRBD1 aligns across 11 bases. CDR1 MNHNS and CDR2 SASEGT come from the germline V gene. CDR3 length equals 13 residues. With V trimmed by 4 bases and J by 6 bases, 1 base remained unmatched.

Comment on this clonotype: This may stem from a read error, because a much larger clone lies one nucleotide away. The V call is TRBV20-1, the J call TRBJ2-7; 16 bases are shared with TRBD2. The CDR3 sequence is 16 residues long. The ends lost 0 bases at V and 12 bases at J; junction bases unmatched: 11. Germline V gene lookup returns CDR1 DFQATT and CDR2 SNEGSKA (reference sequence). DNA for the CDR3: TGCAGTGCTAGAGATCTAGGGACTAGCGGGGGGGCCGCGCGGTACTTC. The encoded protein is CSARDLGTSGGAARYF.

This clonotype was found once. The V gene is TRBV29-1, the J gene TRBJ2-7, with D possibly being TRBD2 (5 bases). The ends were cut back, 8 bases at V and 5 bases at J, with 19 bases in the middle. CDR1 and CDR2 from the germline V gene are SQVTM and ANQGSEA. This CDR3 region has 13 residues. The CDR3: CSSDWTGFDEQYF. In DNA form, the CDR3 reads TGCAGCAGTGATTGGACGGGGTTCGACGAGCAGTACTTC.

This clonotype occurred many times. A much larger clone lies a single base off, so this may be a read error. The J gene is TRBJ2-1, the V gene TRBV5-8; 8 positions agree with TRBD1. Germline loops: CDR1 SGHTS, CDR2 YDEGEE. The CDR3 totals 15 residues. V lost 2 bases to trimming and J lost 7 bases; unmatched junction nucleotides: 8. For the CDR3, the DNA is TGTGCCAGCAGCTTTCAGGGGGCCCATACAAATGAGCAGTTCTTC. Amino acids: CASSFQGAHTNEQFF.

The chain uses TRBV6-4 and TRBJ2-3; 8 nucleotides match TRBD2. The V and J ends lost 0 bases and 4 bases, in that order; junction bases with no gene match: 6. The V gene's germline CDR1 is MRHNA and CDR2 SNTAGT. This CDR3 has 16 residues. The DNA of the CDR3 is TGTGCCAGCAGTGACTCTGCGGGAGGCCCCCCAGATACGCAGTATTTT. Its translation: CASSDSAGGPPDTQYF.

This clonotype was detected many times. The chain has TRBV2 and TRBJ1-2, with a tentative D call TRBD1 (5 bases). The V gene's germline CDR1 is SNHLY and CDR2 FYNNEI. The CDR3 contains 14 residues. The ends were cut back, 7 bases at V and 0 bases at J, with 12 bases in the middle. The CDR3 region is CASTRGRTNYGYTF. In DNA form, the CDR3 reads TGTGCCAGCACCCGGGGACGGACTAACTATGGCTACACCTTC.

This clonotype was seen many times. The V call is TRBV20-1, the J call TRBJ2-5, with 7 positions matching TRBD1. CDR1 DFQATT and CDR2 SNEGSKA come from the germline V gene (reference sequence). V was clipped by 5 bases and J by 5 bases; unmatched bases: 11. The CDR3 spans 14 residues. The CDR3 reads CSAGVGGAGETQYF. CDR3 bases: TGCAGTGCTGGGGTAGGGGGCGCAGGGGAGACCCAGTACTTC.

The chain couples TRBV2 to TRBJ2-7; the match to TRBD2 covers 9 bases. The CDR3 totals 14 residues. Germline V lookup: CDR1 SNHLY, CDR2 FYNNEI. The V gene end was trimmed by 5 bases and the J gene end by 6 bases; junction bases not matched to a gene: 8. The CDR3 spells CASSSGRAGGEQYF. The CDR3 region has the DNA TGTGCCAGCAGTTCGGGACGAGCGGGGGGCGAGCAGTACTTC.

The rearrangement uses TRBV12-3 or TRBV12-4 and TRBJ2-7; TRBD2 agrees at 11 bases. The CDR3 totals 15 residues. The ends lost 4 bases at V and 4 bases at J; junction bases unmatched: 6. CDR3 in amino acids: CASSSRTSGRYEQYF. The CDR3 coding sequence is TGTGCCAGCAGTTCCCGGACTAGCGGGCGTTACGAGCAGTACTTC.

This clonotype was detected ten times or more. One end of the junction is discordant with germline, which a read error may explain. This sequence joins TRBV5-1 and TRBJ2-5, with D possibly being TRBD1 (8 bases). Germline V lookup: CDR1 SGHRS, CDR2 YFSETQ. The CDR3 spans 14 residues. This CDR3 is CASSLQGGQDTQYF. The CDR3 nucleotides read TGCGCCAGCAGCTTACAGGGGGGGCAAGACACCCAGTACTTC.